What follows are 6 T cell receptor beta chains derived from one specimen sequenced in a study of shared clonotypes between healthy human individuals. The naive CD8 subset, CD45RO-negative cells positively selected for CCR7, excluded terminally differentiated effector memory CD45RA+ cells. The protocol was immunoSEQ multiplex PCR, while the TCRdb copy is restricted to in-frame clones and leaves out a portion. The table shows around 1,900,000 clones, with approximately 92% occurring only once. Specimen: naive CD8+ T cells from PBMCs. Every receptor here comes from a man younger than 35 in good health. Some clones in this sample may be carry-over from other donors' samples.

V usage is TRBV2 and J usage is TRBJ1-1; 7 bases are shared with TRBD1. CDR3 size: 11 residues. Looked up from germline, CDR1 is SNHLY and CDR2 is FYNNEI. V lost 6 bases to trimming and J lost 5 bases; unmatched junction nucleotides: 0. CDR3 sequence (DNA): TGTGCCAGCAGGGGACAGACTGAAGCTTTCTTT. Protein: CASRGQTEAFF.

The chain uses TRBV28 and TRBJ1-5; D remains ambiguous. Germline-derived CDR1 and CDR2 are MDHEN and SYDVKM. This CDR3 is 13 amino acids long. With 6 bases removed from V and 4 bases from J, the gap between germline ends came to 10 bases. CDR3: CASSPGNNQPQHF. CDR3 DNA: TGTGCCAGCAGCCCAGGAAATAATCAGCCCCAGCATTTT.

V usage is TRBV7-8 and J usage is TRBJ2-5; TRBD2 agrees at 9 bases. CDR1 SGHVS and CDR2 FQNEAQ come from the germline V gene. The CDR3 is made up of 16 amino acids. The junction had 7 bases not matched to a gene; V was cut back by 3 bases and J by 2 bases. CDR3 loop: CASSLKLAGIQETQYF. As DNA, the CDR3 is TGTGCCAGCAGCTTGAAGCTAGCGGGAATTCAAGAGACCCAGTACTTC.

Worth noting for this clone: Other DNA sequences within the sample encode an identical CDR3. CDR3 bases: TGTGCCAGTAGTATTGGGGGAGTAAACACTGAAGCTTTCTTT. Its protein is CASSIGGVNTEAFF. V usage is TRBV19 and J usage is TRBJ1-1; TRBD1 is a possible D gene (5 bases). Trimming stripped 3 bases from V and 2 bases from J, with 10 bases between. The CDR3 length is 14 residues. Germline CDR1 LNHDA, CDR2 SQIVND (reference sequence).

The chain couples TRBV5-6 to TRBJ2-1; 9 nucleotides agree with TRBD2. From germline, CDR1 is SGHDT and CDR2 YYEEEE. Losses at the gene ends were 3 bases for V and 6 bases for J; bases not matched to a gene: 7. The CDR3 runs to 15 residues. CDR3 residues: CASSWGLAGFNEQFF. CDR3 nucleotides: TGTGCCAGCAGCTGGGGCCTAGCGGGGTTCAATGAGCAGTTCTTC.

The chain links TRBV19 to TRBJ1-4; the D gene is possibly TRBD1 (5 bases). The V end lost 7 bases, the J end lost 12 bases, and 12 bases lay between the germline ends. Germline CDR1 LNHDA, CDR2 SQIVND (reference sequence). The CDR3 has 11 residues. CDR3 in amino acids: CASIFGGELFF. CDR3 bases: TGTGCCAGTATATTTGGGGGGGAACTGTTTTTT.